The 9 T cell receptor beta chains listed next were all sequenced from one sample in a study of glioma-infiltrating T cells. TCR alpha and beta CDR3 regions were amplified from RNA using iRepertoire nested multiplex PCR. TCRdb passed the multiplex PCR reads through MiXCR, listing each CDR3 protein once. Of approximately 400,000 distinct CDR3 sequences in the sample, roughly two fifths were seen once. The sample was glioma tissue, nonneoplastic brain tissue, or PBMCs (not recorded which). Receptors originate from a human donor with low-grade glioma or glioblastoma, undergoing nonglioma brain surgery, or in good health (not recorded which).

A note on this clonotype: Possible read error: a much larger clone is one base away. V gene TRBV6-4 combines with J gene TRBJ2-5; tentatively, D is TRBD2 (5 bases). CDR3 length: 15 residues. Per the germline V gene, CDR1 is MRHNA and CDR2 is SNTAGT. The DNA of the CDR3 is TGTGCCAGCAGTGACACCCCGGGGTCTCAAGATACCCAGTACTTC. Its translation: CASSDTPGSQDTQYF.

In its sample, this clonotype was seen once. This CDR3 fails to terminate in the conserved phenylalanine or tryptophan, so it likely reflects a read error. The genes are TRBV2 and TRBJ1-1; a possible D gene is TRBD1 (5 bases). The V and J ends lost 10 bases and 6 bases respectively, with 21 bases between them. The length of the CDR3 is 14 residues. Germline-derived CDR1 and CDR2 are SNHLY and FYNNEI. CDR3 DNA sequence: TGTGCCACCTCTTCTTTGACAGTCGGGGCTGAAGCTTTCTCT. Its protein product is CATSSLTVGAEAFS.

Comments on this clonotype: This may come from a read error, since a much larger clone is one base off. V gene TRBV6-6 combines with J gene TRBJ1-2; D might be TRBD1 (5 bases). CDR1 is MNHNY and CDR2 is SVGAGI in the germline V gene (reference sequence). Trimming removed 7 bases at V and 9 bases at J, with 27 bases between. The CDR3 sequence is 16 residues long. In DNA, the CDR3 is TGTGCCAGCATTCAGGGACCCCCCGTGTCGACTAAGAGCTACACCTTC. Translating gives CASIQGPPVSTKSYTF.

The chain employs TRBV20-1 and TRBJ2-5; TRBD2 agrees at 8 bases. The CDR3 spans 13 residues. CDR1 and CDR2 (germline): DFQATT, SNEGSKA (reference sequence). The ends lost 6 bases at V and 5 bases at J; junction bases unmatched: 8. In DNA form, the CDR3 reads TGCAGTGCCACTCTAGCGGGTGGGGAGACCCAGTACTTC. Residues: CSATLAGGETQYF.

About this clonotype itself: A much larger clonotype is one base distant, so this may be a read error. The V call is TRBV6-5, the J call TRBJ2-3; no reliable D call. This CDR3 comprises 12 residues. The V gene's germline CDR1 is MNHEY and CDR2 SVGAGI. CDR3 in amino acids: CDSTSSADTQYF. DNA for the CDR3: TGTGACAGCACCTCCAGTGCAGATACGCAGTATTTT.

This clonotype was detected only a few times. J is TRBJ2-5 and V is TRBV7-9, with TRBD1 as a possible D gene (5 bases). The CDR3 length is 14 residues. CDR1 is SEHNR, CDR2 FQNEAQ, per germline (reference sequence). The germline V and J ends were trimmed by 5 bases and 5 bases, with 15 bases remaining between them. This chain's CDR3 is CASSSPPGRETQYF. The CDR3 DNA sequence: TGTGCCAGCAGCAGCCCCCCAGGGCGTGAGACCCAGTACTTC.

Regarding this clonotype: One end of the junction fails to match germline, which may point to a read error. The chain employs TRBV27 and TRBJ2-6, with TRBD1 as a possible D gene (5 bases). Looked up from germline, CDR1 is MNHEY and CDR2 is SMNVEV (reference sequence). The CDR3 is made up of 17 amino acids. The CDR3 sequence is CARSLLDSHSGANVLTF. CDR3 in DNA: TGTGCCAGAAGTTTATTAGACAGCCACTCTGGGGCCAACGTCCTGACTTTC.

This chain joins TRBV4-1 and TRBJ1-1; TRBD1 aligns across 12 bases. V lost 0 bases to trimming and J lost 4 bases; unmatched junction nucleotides: 6. This CDR3 comprises 17 residues. Germline V gene data show CDR1 as MGHRA and CDR2 as YSYEKL. This CDR3 reads CASSQEVGQGAGTEAFF. In DNA, the CDR3 is TGCGCCAGCAGCCAAGAAGTGGGACAGGGGGCAGGCACTGAAGCTTTCTTT.

The chain joins TRBV24-1 to TRBJ2-2; TRBD1 aligns across 7 bases. V lost 2 bases and J lost 3; bases outside the gene matches: 2. The CDR3 has 15 amino acids. Per germline, CDR1 KGHDR and CDR2 SFDVKD. The CDR3 DNA is TGTGCCACCAGTGATTGGGACAGCCACACCGGGGAGCTGTTTTTT. Protein: CATSDWDSHTGELFF.